This TCR beta chain was identified in a study of blood T cells in healthy people across ages. General study results and limits: Greater diversity and more naive CD4+ cells were seen in long-lived donors than in aged donors.

A second roughly 7 to 12 cycle PCR used barcoded and J-beta primers. Template switching added a 12-random-nucleotide identifier to every cDNA molecule. A single record per CDR3 protein comes from TCRdb applying MiXCR to the 5' RACE reads. The table lists hundreds of thousands of distinct CDR3 sequences, about 36% of them singletons. Many counts were recorded for this clonotype. What it binds is unknown. The sequencing input was blood. The source of this sequence is a man aged 18 to 35 in good health.

This CDR3 reads CASSLEIGSYNEQFF. CDR3 nucleotide sequence: TGCGCCAGCAGCTTGGAAATAGGGTCCTACAATGAGCAGTTCTTC. J is TRBJ2-1 and V is TRBV5-1; no definite D call. Germline V gives CDR1 SGHRS, CDR2 YFSETQ. The CDR3 length is 15 residues. V lost 0 bases to trimming and J lost 1 base, with 8 bases between them. The complete variable domain, with remaining parts taken from reference TRBV5-1 and TRBJ2-1, reads KAGVTQTPRYLIKTRGQQVTLSCSPISGHRSVSWYQQTPGQGLQFLFEYFSETQRNKGNFPGRFSGRQFSNSRSEMNVSTLELGDSALYLCASSLEIGSYNEQFFGPGTRLTVL.